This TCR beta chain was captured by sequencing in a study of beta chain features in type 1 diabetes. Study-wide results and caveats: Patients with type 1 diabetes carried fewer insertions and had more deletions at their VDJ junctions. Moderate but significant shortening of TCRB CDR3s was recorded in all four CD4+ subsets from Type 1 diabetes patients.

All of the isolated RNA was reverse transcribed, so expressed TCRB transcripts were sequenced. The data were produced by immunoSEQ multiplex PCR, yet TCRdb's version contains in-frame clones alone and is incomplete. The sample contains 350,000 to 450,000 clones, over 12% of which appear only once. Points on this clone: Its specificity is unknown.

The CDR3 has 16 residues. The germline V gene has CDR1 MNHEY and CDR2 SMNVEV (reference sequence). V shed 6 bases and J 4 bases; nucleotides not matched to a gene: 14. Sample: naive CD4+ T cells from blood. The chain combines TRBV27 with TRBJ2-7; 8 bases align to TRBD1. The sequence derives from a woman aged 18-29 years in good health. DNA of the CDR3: TGTGCCAGCAGAGAGGGGTCTGGGACAGGAGAATACGAGCAGTACTTC. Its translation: CASREGSGTGEYEQYF.